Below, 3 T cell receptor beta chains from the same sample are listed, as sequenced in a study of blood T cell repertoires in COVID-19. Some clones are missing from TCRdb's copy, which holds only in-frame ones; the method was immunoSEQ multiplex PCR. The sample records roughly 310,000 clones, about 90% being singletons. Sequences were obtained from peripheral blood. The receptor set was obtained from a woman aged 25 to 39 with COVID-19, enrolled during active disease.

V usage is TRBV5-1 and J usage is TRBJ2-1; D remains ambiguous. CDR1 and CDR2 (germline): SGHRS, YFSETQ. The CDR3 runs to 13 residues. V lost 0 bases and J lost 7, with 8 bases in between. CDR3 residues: CASSLDFLNEQFF. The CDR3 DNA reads TGCGCCAGCAGCTTGGACTTTTTGAATGAGCAGTTCTTC. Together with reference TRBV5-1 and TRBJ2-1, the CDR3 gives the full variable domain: KAGVTQTPRYLIKTRGQQVTLSCSPISGHRSVSWYQQTPGQGLQFLFEYFSETQRNKGNFPGRFSGRQFSNSRSEMNVSTLELGDSALYLCASSLDFLNEQFFGPGTRLTVL.

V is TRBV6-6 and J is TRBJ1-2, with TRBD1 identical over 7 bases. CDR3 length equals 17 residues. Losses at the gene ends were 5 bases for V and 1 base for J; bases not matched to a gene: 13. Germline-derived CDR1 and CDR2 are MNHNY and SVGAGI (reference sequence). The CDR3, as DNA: TGTGCCAGCAGTCAGAGAACAGGGGCAAAGTTTAACTATGGCTACACCTTC. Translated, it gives CASSQRTGAKFNYGYTF.

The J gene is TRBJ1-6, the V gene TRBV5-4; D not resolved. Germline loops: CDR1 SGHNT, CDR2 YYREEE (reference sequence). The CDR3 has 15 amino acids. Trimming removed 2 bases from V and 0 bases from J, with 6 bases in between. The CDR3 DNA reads TGTGCCAGCAGCTTACAAACCTCCTATAATTCACCCCTCCACTTT. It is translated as CASSLQTSYNSPLHF.